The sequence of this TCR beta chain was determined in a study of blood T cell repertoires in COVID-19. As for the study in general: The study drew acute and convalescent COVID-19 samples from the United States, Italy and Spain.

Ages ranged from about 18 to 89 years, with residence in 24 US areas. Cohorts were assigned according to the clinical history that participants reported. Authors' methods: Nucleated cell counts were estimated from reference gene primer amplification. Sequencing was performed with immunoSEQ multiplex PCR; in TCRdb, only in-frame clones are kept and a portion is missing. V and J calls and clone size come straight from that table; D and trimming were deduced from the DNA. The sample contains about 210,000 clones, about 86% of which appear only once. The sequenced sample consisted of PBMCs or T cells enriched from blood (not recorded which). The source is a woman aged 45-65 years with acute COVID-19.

The CDR3 loop reads CASSSGTSGSIYEQYF. The CDR3 nucleotides read TGCGCCAGCAGCTCCGGGACTAGCGGGAGTATATACGAGCAGTACTTC. This chain uses TRBV5-1 with TRBJ2-7; 14 bases fit TRBD2. CDR1 is SGHRS, CDR2 YFSETQ, per germline. The V segment lost 3 bases and the J segment 4 bases; nucleotides outside the gene matches: 6. The CDR3 extends over 16 amino acids.